The 18 T cell receptor beta chains below all came from one sample that was sequenced in a study of OX40 agonist ivuxolimab in advanced cancers. Sequencing was performed with immunoSEQ multiplex PCR; in TCRdb, only in-frame clones are kept and a portion is missing. In the table there are 14,000 or so clones, under 65% of which are singletons. The specimen was CD4+ or CD8+ T cells sorted from blood, collected in a trial of the OX40 agonist ivuxolimab. The receptors originated from an adult with an advanced solid tumor such as melanoma, head and neck, liver or kidney cancer.

The chain has TRBV7-9 and TRBJ2-7, with D possibly being TRBD1 (5 bases). Between the trimmed V and J ends, which lost 6 bases and 7 bases, there was a span of 28 bases. Germline CDR1 and CDR2: SEHNR and FQNEAQ (reference sequence). This CDR3 has 17 residues. The CDR3 sequence is CASSDSLTTSSTPEQYF. The CDR3, as DNA: TGTGCCAGCAGTGACAGTTTAACTACGAGCAGTACTCCAGAGCAGTACTTC. Drawing the rest from reference TRBV7-9 and TRBJ2-7, the complete variable domain is DTGVSQNPRHKITKRGQNVTFRCDPISEHNRLYWYRQTLGQGPEFLTYFQNEAQLEKSRLLSDRFSAERPKGSFSTLEIQRTEQGDSAMYLCASSDSLTTSSTPEQYFGPGTRLTVT.

V gene TRBV5-4 combines with J gene TRBJ2-3; D perhaps matches TRBD1 (6 bases). Germline loops: CDR1 SGHNT, CDR2 YYREEE (reference sequence). V gave up 0 bases and J gave up 3 bases, with 14 bases separating them. The length of the CDR3 is 16 residues. CDR3 nucleotides: TGTGCCAGCAGCTTGGGTCCAGGGGTGGTGACAGATACGCAGTATTTT. Protein sequence: CASSLGPGVVTDTQYF. Complete variable domain (other parts from reference TRBV5-4 and TRBJ2-3): ETGVTQSPTHLIKTRGQQVTLRCSSQSGHNTVSWYQQALGQGPQFIFQYYREEENGRGNFPPRFSGLQFPNYSSELNVNALELDDSALYLCASSLGPGVVTDTQYFGPGTRLTVL.

The rearrangement links TRBV10-3 to TRBJ1-5; perhaps TRBD1 as D (5 bases). The CDR3 sequence is 13 residues long. The germline gives CDR1 ENHRY, CDR2 SYGVKD. Deletions cut 11 bases from V and 1 base from J, with 12 bases between. This CDR3 is CAGGGGSNQPQHF. The CDR3 DNA follows: TGTGCCGGCGGTGGGGGAAGCAATCAGCCCCAGCATTTT.

This clone appeared once. The chain couples TRBV6-9 to TRBJ2-7; a possible D gene is TRBD2 (5 bases). The CDR3 runs to 12 residues. Trimming shortened V by 3 bases and J by 2 bases, and 5 bases separated the two germline ends. CDR1 and CDR2 (germline): MNHGY, SVAAGI. CDR3 region: CASSYGTYEQYF. The CDR3 DNA follows: TGTGCCAGCAGTTACGGGACCTACGAGCAGTACTTC.

J is TRBJ2-5 and V is TRBV27, with D maybe TRBD2 (5 bases). This CDR3 is 16 amino acids long. Trimming took off 7 bases at V and 5 bases at J, with 23 bases between the two ends. From germline, CDR1 is MNHEY and CDR2 SMNVEV (reference sequence). CDR3 nucleotides: TGTGCCAGCACCTCCGACTACATTCGAGGAGTGGAGACCCAGTACTTC. Amino acid sequence: CASTSDYIRGVETQYF.

The gene calls are TRBV19 and TRBJ1-2; possibly TRBD1 for D (5 bases). This CDR3 is 11 amino acids long. The V and J ends lost 3 bases and 6 bases respectively, with 5 bases between them. From germline, CDR1 is LNHDA and CDR2 SQIVND (reference sequence). The CDR3 bases are TGTGCCAGTAGTATGGGGGATGGCTACACCTTC. Residues: CASSMGDGYTF.

V and J are TRBV4-3 and TRBJ1-5, with 7 bases aligning to TRBD1. Germline trimming cut 0 bases from V and 6 bases from J; bases unmatched to any gene: 5. Per germline, CDR1 LGHNA and CDR2 YSLEER. This CDR3 is 15 amino acids long. CDR3 sequence: CASSQDSGQSQPQHF. The CDR3 nucleotides read TGCGCCAGCAGCCAAGATTCGGGACAGAGTCAGCCCCAGCATTTT.

The V gene is TRBV7-6, the J gene TRBJ2-5, with D hard to call. V was shortened by 1 base and J by 5 bases, with 11 bases between the two germline ends. Germline V gene data show CDR1 as SGHVS and CDR2 as FNYEAQ. CDR3 length: 14 residues. The CDR3 nucleotides read TGTGCCAGCAGCTTAGGTACTGGGCTTGAGACCCAGTACTTC. The encoded protein is CASSLGTGLETQYF. Variable domain in full (rest from reference TRBV7-6 and TRBJ2-5): GAGVSQSPRYKVTKRGQDVALRCDPISGHVSLYWYRQALGQGPEFLTYFNYEAQQDKSGLPNDRFSAERPEGSISTLTIQRTEQRDSAMYRCASSLGTGLETQYFGPGTRLLVL.

As to this clone: An end of the junction differs from the germline gene, which may be a read error. The chain recombines TRBV19 with TRBJ2-3; D may be TRBD2 (7 bases). From germline, CDR1 is LNHDA and CDR2 SQIVND (reference sequence). The CDR3 is 15 residues long. The CDR3 loop is CASSRGGRGTDTQYF. In DNA, the CDR3 is TGTGCCAGCAGTAGGGGGGGCCGGGGCACAGATACGCAGTATTTT.

V usage is TRBV13 and J usage is TRBJ2-1, with 11 positions matching TRBD2. In germline, CDR1 is PRHDT, CDR2 FYEKMQ (reference sequence). Trimming removed 0 bases from V and 7 bases from J; junction bases left unmatched: 8. The CDR3 length is 17 residues. CDR3 sequence: CASSLGGVAGGRNEQFF. DNA of the CDR3: TGTGCCAGCAGCTTAGGCGGAGTAGCGGGGGGGCGGAATGAGCAGTTCTTC.

In this sample, this clone is medium-sized. The chain employs TRBV7-2 and TRBJ1-5; 9 nucleotides line up with TRBD1. The germline CDR1 and CDR2 sequences are SGHTA and FQGNSA. V lost 0 bases and J lost 3; bases outside the gene matches: 6. The CDR3 runs 17 residues. The CDR3 DNA reads TGTGCCAGCAGCTTAGCTCCTGGGACAGGGCCCAATCAGCCCCAGCATTTT. Protein product: CASSLAPGTGPNQPQHF.

The chain recombines TRBV28 with TRBJ2-2; D perhaps matches TRBD2 (5 bases). Trimming shortened V by 5 bases and J by 3 bases, and 19 bases separated the two germline ends. Germline loops: CDR1 MDHEN, CDR2 SYDVKM. The CDR3 is made up of 17 amino acids. CDR3 DNA sequence: TGTGCCAGCAGTCCAATTAGGGTAGCGAGAGACACCGGGGAGCTGTTTTTT. As protein: CASSPIRVARDTGELFF.

The chain couples TRBV10-3 to TRBJ2-1; 13 bases fit TRBD2. The CDR3 is 13 residues long. Losses at the gene ends were 8 bases for V and 9 bases for J; bases not matched to a gene: 4. Germline lookup yields CDR1 ENHRY and CDR2 SYGVKD. The CDR3 region has the DNA TGTGCCATCCTTGGGACTAGCGGGGTTGAGCAGTTCTTC. This encodes CAILGTSGVEQFF.

A word on this clone: Other DNA sequences from this sample encode an identical CDR3 as well. The chain combines TRBV5-4 with TRBJ2-5; TRBD2 aligns across 10 bases. Germline values: CDR1 SGHNT, CDR2 YYREEE (reference sequence). V dropped 4 bases and J dropped 5; count of bases not matched to a gene: 8. CDR3 length: 15 amino acids. CDR3 DNA: TGTGCCAGCAGCATGAGCGGGGGGGGGCGGGAGACCCAGTACTTC. Encoded protein: CASSMSGGGRETQYF.

The V call is TRBV30, the J call TRBJ1-2, with D perhaps TRBD1 (6 bases). Germline CDR1 GTSNPN, CDR2 SVGIG (reference sequence). The CDR3 runs 15 residues. Trimming pared 2 bases from V and 7 bases from J, leaving 20 bases between. The CDR3 region has the DNA TGTGCCTGGAGTTTCGGCCCGGGGGCGAGGGGTGGCTACACCTTC. This gives the protein CAWSFGPGARGGYTF.

J is TRBJ1-2 and V is TRBV2; 10 bases map to TRBD1. Germline CDR1 and CDR2: SNHLY and FYNNEI. Unmatched junction bases numbered 11, after V lost 6 bases and J lost 4 bases. This CDR3 comprises 16 residues. The CDR3 DNA follows: TGTGCCAGCAGGCCCGGGACAGGGGTCCTTTTCTATGGCTACACCTTC. This translates into CASRPGTGVLFYGYTF.

The J gene is TRBJ2-7, the V gene TRBV10-2, with a tentative D call TRBD1 (7 bases). From germline, CDR1 is WSHSY and CDR2 SAAADI. V lost 5 bases to trimming and J lost 1 base, with 9 bases between them. This CDR3 spans 13 amino acids. The CDR3 region is CASSPGGSYEQYF. CDR3 nucleotides: TGCGCCAGCAGTCCAGGGGGGTCCTACGAGCAGTACTTC.

The chain is built from TRBV4-3 and TRBJ2-2; D may be TRBD1 or TRBD2 (5 bases each). The V end lost 0 bases, the J end lost 3 bases, and 8 bases lay between the germline ends. The CDR3 spans 15 residues. The germline V gene has CDR1 LGHNA and CDR2 YSLEER. In DNA, the CDR3 is TGCGCCAGCAGCCAAGATCGGGGCTACACCGGGGAGCTGTTTTTT. Translation: CASSQDRGYTGELFF.